This entry is about one T cell receptor (beta chain). Its antigen is currently not known. No per-base quality is available; no much larger clone lies one base away. Read against the paper, the sample's time point label means: baseline before first vaccination. Vaccinee samples were obtained from the UK trials COV001 and COV002, which included a single-blind randomized controlled phase 2/3 trial of AZD1222 (ChAdOx1 nCoV-19) in healthy adults. For TCRbeta chain sequencing, PBMC samples were collected from trial participants at day 0 and at day 28 after the second dose. These data originate in a study of T cell responses to AZD1222 COVID-19 vaccine (dated by TCRdb to the early 2020s). Background for the entire study: AZD1222 recipients whose second dose came at about 4 weeks and those whose second dose came at about 12 weeks were combined into one group, since spike-specific TCR depth and breadth did not differ between the two schedules. A total of more than 230 trial participants underwent TCR sequencing, of whom about 210 received two doses of AZD1222 and some 26 received two doses of the MenACWY control vaccine. Trial participants were enrolled by age into 18-55, 56-69 and 70-plus year subgroups, with approximately 150, 30 and 60 TCR-sequenced participants respectively. The full study reports these points: Epitopes outside the regions mutated in the B.1.351 and B.1.1.7 variants were reportedly recognized by nearly half of the unique spike-specific TCRs. CD4 TCRs associated with the vaccine covered the entire spike protein, and the dominant responses were in regions 160-218 and 743-854. Most participants were white British and females outnumbered males, and the authors suggested that clonal diversity may have been underestimated. Conclusions about previously exposed vaccinees were limited because only a handful of AZD1222 recipients were SARS-CoV-2 seropositive at baseline. Spike-specific TCR breadth and depth rose significantly after two AZD1222 doses compared with day 0 and with MenACWY recipients. Because no day 14 peak-response samples were available, the repertoires could be characterized only after the peak T cell response. The 56-69-year group was small, and its depth increase did not reach significance, likely because of low power.

The CDR3 regions of human TCRbeta chains were subjected to immunosequencing. In the paper's pipeline: TCRs in the repertoires were compared against a reference library of SARS-CoV-2-specific TCRs that had been generated with the MIRA antigen-specificity platform. Breadth was defined as the fraction of unique TCRs that were SARS-CoV-2-associated, and depth was defined as the fraction of total T cells that were SARS-CoV-2-associated. Each spike-specific TCR was assigned to its reactive spike region and to a CD4 or CD8 class using the MIRA data. Log10-transformed breadth and depth values were compared by one-way ANOVA with Sidak's multiple comparisons tests. TCRdb stores this immuneACCESS table with in-frame sequences only. Part of the clones is absent; in the studies checked, under half of the shortfall reflects unresolved V genes, and no reason is known for the rest. That table furnishes V, J and clone size, whereas the DNA furnished D and trimming. The sample records roughly 100,000 clones, around 90% of which are singletons. The ten biggest clones cover more than 4.5% of the sample.

Measured from the cysteine to the phenylalanine, the CDR3 is 14 residues long. The sequence is cut down to CDR3 DNA, 42 bases in frame from base 1. CDR1 MDHEN and CDR2 SYDVKM were looked up in the germline V gene. V and J are truncated by 3 bases and 1 base respectively, leaving an intervening sequence of 9 bases. The V gene is TRBV28 and the J gene is TRBJ1-1; the D gene is not confidently resolved. The TCR comes from an adult in good health. Sequencing was performed on peripheral blood, taken on day 0 of AZD1222 vaccination. The DNA sequence is given as TGTGCCAGCAGTTTGCCCGTTAGGAACACTGAAGCTTTCTTT. This yields the protein CASSLPVRNTEAFF.